The clone carrying this T cell receptor (beta chain) was counted many times. The antigen is unknown. This specimen belongs to a study of T cells after yellow fever vaccination. The CDR3 sequence is 14 residues long. Per germline, CDR1 SGHRS and CDR2 YFSETQ. Trimming took 0 bases from V and 1 from J, leaving 6 bases between them. A universal primer site and UMIs were added as TCR cDNA was made by 5'RACE template switching. A single record per CDR3 protein comes from TCRdb applying MiXCR to the 5' RACE reads. Seen here are hundreds of thousands of distinct CDR3 sequences, around 4% observed once, and the top ten hold around 20%. Study-wide points: Reappearance after the booster was observed for most primary-vaccination clones (roughly 97% CD4, over 75% CD8). Only a minor proportion of clonotypes was detected across both CD4 and CD8 compartments.

This specimen was PBMCs, taken on the day of the yellow fever booster vaccination. This TCR derives from a young man who received the YFV17D yellow fever vaccine. The chain carries TRBV5-1 and TRBJ2-3, with no clear D. The CDR3 loop reads CASSLAIGTDTQYF. Written as DNA, the CDR3 is TGCGCCAGCAGCTTGGCCATCGGCACAGATACGCAGTATTTT.